A selection of T cell receptor beta chains follows, all from one sample in a study of immune evolution from preneoplasia to lung adenocarcinoma. TCRdb's copy holds only in-frame clones and misses some; the assay was immunoSEQ multiplex PCR. Among 8,800 or so clones listed, about 80% were seen once. Specimen: FFPE lung adenocarcinoma in situ tissue. The source of these receptors is a person aged 60-79 years with lung adenocarcinoma. Both conserved end residues are part of each CDR3. D genes are given only for firm matches. Clone size appears in some rows only: once, few, many, or a class for an expanded clone.

clone_size,v_call,d_call,j_call,cdr3_length,cdr3_aa,cdr3_nt
NA,TRBV7-2,NA,TRBJ1-2,12,CASSRGSYGYTF,TGTGCCAGCAGCCGGGGGTCCTATGGCTACACCTTC
few,TRBV18,TRBD2,TRBJ2-3,17,CASSLLAGGIGTDTQYF,TGTGCCAGCTCACTCTTAGCGGGGGGGATTGGCACAGATACGCAGTATTTT
NA,TRBV14,NA,TRBJ1-3,15,CASSLLGNSGNTIYF,TGTGCCAGCAGCCTCTTGGGCAACTCTGGAAACACCATATATTTT
NA,TRBV5-4,NA,TRBJ2-7,15,CASSLGPTSSYEQYF,TGTGCCAGCAGCTTGGGCCCCACAAGCTCCTACGAGCAGTACTTC
NA,TRBV25-1,TRBD1,TRBJ2-7,16,CASSRWMGQGDDEQYF,TGTGCCAGCAGTAGGTGGATGGGACAGGGGGATGACGAGCAGTACTTC
NA,TRBV28,NA,TRBJ1-6,15,CASSPIGGILSPLHF,TGTGCCAGCAGCCCGATTGGGGGGATTCTTTCACCCCTCCACTTT
NA,TRBV27,NA,TRBJ1-4,14,CASRRAGPNEKLFF,TGTGCCAGCAGACGGGCAGGGCCAAATGAAAAACTGTTTTTT
NA,TRBV5-1,TRBD2,TRBJ2-5,16,CASRRELAGAQETQYF,TGCGCCAGCAGACGAGAACTAGCGGGGGCCCAAGAGACCCAGTACTTC
NA,TRBV6-6,TRBD1,TRBJ1-1,16,CASSWGQGVLNTEAFF,TGTGCCAGCAGTTGGGGACAGGGGGTCCTGAACACTGAAGCTTTCTTT
NA,TRBV7-9,NA,TRBJ1-5,12,CASSIQDQPQHF,TGTGCCAGCAGCATACAGGATCAGCCCCAGCATTTT
NA,TRBV7-9,NA,TRBJ2-2,15,CASSSTMTRAGELFF,TGTGCCAGCAGCTCAACGATGACTCGGGCCGGGGAGCTGTTTTTT
few,TRBV2,TRBD1,TRBJ2-7,12,CASTGQSYEQYF,TGTGCCAGCACGGGACAGTCCTACGAGCAGTACTTC
NA,TRBV5-4,NA,TRBJ1-5,13,CASSVGAHQPQHF,TGTGCCAGCAGCGTCGGGGCTCATCAGCCCCAGCATTTT
once,TRBV28,NA,TRBJ1-5,14,CASTYKDSHQPQHF,TGTGCCAGCACGTACAAAGACAGCCATCAGCCCCAGCATTTT
once,TRBV21-1,NA,TRBJ1-1,16,CASSRRVLQIRTEAFF,TGTGCCAGCAGCAGACGGGTGCTACAAATTCGCACTGAAGCTTTCTTT